These T cell receptor beta chains were read from a single sample in a study of blood T cell repertoires in COVID-19. The method was immunoSEQ multiplex PCR; TCRdb's version includes in-frame clones alone and lacks a portion of them. This repertoire shows 200,000 to 250,000 clones, about 88% found once; its top ten account for 1.9%. The sequencing sample was made of peripheral blood. The receptors originated from a man aged 40-49 years with active or convalescent COVID-19. CDR3s include the opening cysteine and the closing phenylalanine or tryptophan. D genes are given only for firm matches. Rows give clone size only sometimes, using once, few, many, or a class for an expanded clone.

cdr3_nt cdr3_aa d_call v_call clone_size j_call
TGTGCCAGCAGTTTCCGGGCGGCGGGTGGCGAAAAACTGTTTTTT CASSFRAAGGEKLFF . TRBV28 . TRBJ1-4
TGTGCCAGCAGTCTTCGGACAGGGACGGGCACTGAAGCTTTCTTT CASSLRTGTGTEAFF TRBD1 TRBV6-5 . TRBJ1-1
TGTGCCAGCAGCGGGACCGACAGGGTCGAGCGCCAGTACTTC CASSGTDRVERQYF TRBD1 TRBV7-9 . TRBJ2-5
TGTGCCAGCAGCTTAAGTATAAATGCCGGGACAGTGCCCTACGAGCAGTACTTC CASSLSINAGTVPYEQYF TRBD1 TRBV11-2 . TRBJ2-7
TGCGCCAGCAGCTTGCAGGGATCGGATTCACCCCTCCACTTT CASSLQGSDSPLHF . TRBV5-1 once TRBJ1-6
TGTGCCAGCGGACAGGATAGCAATCAGCCCCAGCATTTT CASGQDSNQPQHF TRBD1 TRBV7-8 once TRBJ1-5
TGTGCCAGCAGTTTTTCTAGCGGGTACAATGAGCAGTTCTTC CASSFSSGYNEQFF TRBD2 TRBV27 . TRBJ2-1
TGTGCCACCAGCAGAGCCTGGACAGATAGCAATCAGCCCCAGCATTTT CATSRAWTDSNQPQHF . TRBV15 . TRBJ1-5
TGTGCCAGCAGCACCCGGACAGGGGGGGAGTACACTGAAGCTTTCTTT CASSTRTGGEYTEAFF TRBD1 TRBV5-6 . TRBJ1-1
TGTGCCAGCAGTGAATCTACGGGAGGGAGTGAGACCCAGTACTTC CASSESTGGSETQYF TRBD2 TRBV25-1 . TRBJ2-5
TGTGCCAGCACCACGAGCTTGGGGAGGGGTGAAAAGAACACTGAAGCTTTCTTT CASTTSLGRGEKNTEAFF . TRBV3-1/TRBV3-2 once TRBJ1-1
TGTGCCAGCAGACCGGGACTCGGGAGGGGGGCTTTCTTT CASRPGLGRGAFF . TRBV2 once TRBJ1-1
TGTGCCAGCAGTTTGCAGGGTTTTGCAGATACGCAGTATTTT CASSLQGFADTQYF . TRBV27 . TRBJ2-3
TGTGCCATCAGTTCGACAGGGGGAGAGAGTGGCTACACCTTC CAISSTGGESGYTF TRBD1 TRBV10-3 once TRBJ1-2
TGCGCCAGCAGCTTGAATCCCCCGACAGGGATGAACACTGAAGCTTTCTTT CASSLNPPTGMNTEAFF TRBD1 TRBV5-1 . TRBJ1-1
TGTGCCAGCCAACTACCAGGTGGGGCCGGACTAGCGGGGAACACCGGGGAGCTGTTTTTT CASQLPGGAGLAGNTGELFF TRBD2 TRBV2 . TRBJ2-2
TGTGCCAGTAGTATTTGGCCAGGGCGAATCACCGGGGAGCTGTTTTTT CASSIWPGRITGELFF . TRBV19 . TRBJ2-2
TGCAGCGCATCCCTGCAGGGATCAGGAAACACCATATATTTT CSASLQGSGNTIYF . TRBV29-1 . TRBJ1-3
TGTGCCATCAGTGAGGGTCGGGAGGAGATAGAGACCCAGTACTTC CAISEGREEIETQYF TRBD2 TRBV10-3 . TRBJ2-5
TGTGCCAGCAGGGCCGACAGGGGGCGCGCCTACGAGCAGTACTTC CASRADRGRAYEQYF TRBD1 TRBV2 few TRBJ2-7
TGTGCCAGCAGTTTGGCTGCCTACAATGAGCAGTTCTTC CASSLAAYNEQFF . TRBV28 . TRBJ2-1
TGTGCCAGCAGTCCTCCGGGACAGGGGGCCGGGGCCAACGTCCTGACTTTC CASSPPGQGAGANVLTF TRBD1 TRBV28 . TRBJ2-6
TGTGCCAGCAGCCCTAGCGGGGCGACCTACGAGCAGTACTTC CASSPSGATYEQYF TRBD2 TRBV11-2 . TRBJ2-7
TGTGCCAGCAGTTACTCGCCTAGCGGGTCCTACGAGCAGTACTTC CASSYSPSGSYEQYF TRBD2 TRBV6-5 . TRBJ2-7
TGTGCCAGCAGTCCGGACAGTAACTATGGCTACACCTTC CASSPDSNYGYTF . TRBV2 . TRBJ1-2
TGTGCCTACAGGGCGAGGGACTATGGCTACACCTTC CAYRARDYGYTF . TRBV12-3/TRBV12-4 . TRBJ1-2